A single TCR beta chain is shown here with its context. Its recognized antigen is unknown. Base qualities are missing; no much larger clone stands one base away. The data stem from a study of response to subunit inactivated influenza vaccine (dated by TCRdb to the late 2010s). Turning to the overall study: Deep quantitative T cell receptor repertoire profiling was used in the study to track responses to a trivalent subunit inactivated influenza vaccine. The study at large found these results: The authors suggested that each seasonal influenza vaccination may recruit only a limited number of new T cells.

Library construction relied on RT-PCR. Sequencing used an Illumina HiSeq 2500. The raw public reads went through TCRdb reprocessing: fastp at Q25, MiXCR clone calling, in-frame beta chains kept. Rows are unified per CDR3 protein, each entry keeping the most common DNA and genes. For this sample there are over 800,000 distinct CDR3 sequences; over 20% appear just once. The ten largest clones represent roughly a tenth of the sample. The CDR1 and CDR2 encoded by the germline V gene (reference sequence) are LGHDT and YNNKEL. Inclusive of the bounding cysteine and phenylalanine, the CDR3 is 17 residues long. The CDR3 DNA has 51 bases and is translated from base 1. V gives up 2 bases and J gives up 0 bases, and the segment between their germline ends measures 14 bases.

Sequenced material: PBMCs from blood, taken 5 to 6 days after vaccination. This clonotype was sampled from a man aged 45 to 65 who received an inactivated influenza vaccine. Donor details come from another sample of the same person, matched by shared clones. This chain joins TRBV3-1 to TRBJ2-1, and the D gene may be TRBD2, 6 bases matching. In nucleotides, the sequence is TGTGCCAGCAGCCAAAGAACGGGGACTGGCTCCTACAATGAGCAGTTCTTC. Translated, it reads CASSQRTGTGSYNEQFF.